The source of this TCR beta chain is a study of cytomegalovirus exposure and HLA in healthy donors. The CDR3 is 18 amino acids. Germline lookup yields CDR1 SEHNR and CDR2 FQNEAQ (reference sequence). V lost 3 bases and J lost 0; bases outside the gene matches: 8. PCR amplification relied on 60 Vbeta primers (plus 13 Jbeta primers). Sequencing used immunoSEQ multiplex PCR; TCRdb keeps in-frame clones, though not all of them. The data contain some 97,000 clones, roughly 75% of them seen just once; the ten biggest clones take up over 4%. This clone has more than one count but fewer than ten. Source material: PBMCs. The J gene is TRBJ2-6, the V gene TRBV7-9; 7 bases line up with TRBD2. The sequence was obtained from a woman between 18 and 30 years old in good health and CMV-seropositive. CDR3 coding DNA: TGTGCCAGCAGCTTTCCCGGGACTACCACCTCTGGGGCCAACGTCCTGACTTTC. Translation gives CASSFPGTTTSGANVLTF.